The rows below give T cell receptor beta chains drawn from one sample of a study of blood T cell repertoires in COVID-19. The protocol was immunoSEQ multiplex PCR, while the TCRdb copy is restricted to in-frame clones and leaves out a portion. The sample has roughly 300,000 clones, 80% to 90% seen once. Sequenced input: peripheral blood. The receptors were gathered from a woman aged 50 to 60 who had recovered from COVID-19. The CDR3 runs from the conserved cysteine through the conserved F or W. D genes are given only for firm matches. For some rows the clone size is stated as once, few or many, or as a class when expanded; others skip it.

v_gene,d_gene,j_gene,abundance,CDR3aa,CDR3nt
TRBV28,TRBD1,TRBJ2-7,-,CASKTPGQGNLEQYF,TGTGCCAGCAAAACCCCGGGACAGGGGAATCTCGAGCAGTACTTC
TRBV11-2,TRBD1,TRBJ1-1,-,CASSLDRPNTEAFF,TGTGCCAGCAGCTTGGACAGGCCGAACACTGAAGCTTTCTTT
TRBV5-1,TRBD1,TRBJ1-1,-,CASSLRQGAGRTEAFF,TGCGCCAGCAGCTTGAGACAGGGGGCAGGCAGGACTGAAGCTTTCTTT
TRBV7-2,-,TRBJ2-7,-,CASSAYHAEQYF,TGTGCCAGCAGCGCCTACCACGCCGAGCAGTACTTC
TRBV20-1,TRBD2,TRBJ2-3,-,CSASDGTSGPTDTQYF,TGCAGTGCTAGTGATGGTACTAGCGGGCCCACAGATACGCAGTATTTT
TRBV2,TRBD2,TRBJ2-5,-,CASSGGGLAGETQYF,TGTGCCAGCAGTGGGGGTGGACTAGCGGGAGAGACCCAGTACTTC
TRBV28,-,TRBJ1-5,-,CASSLFPGYSNQPQHF,TGTGCCAGCAGTTTATTCCCAGGCTATAGCAATCAGCCCCAGCATTTT
TRBV7-6,TRBD2,TRBJ2-5,-,CASSPAGSGGAGQETQYF,TGTGCCAGCAGCCCTGCGGGAAGCGGGGGGGCGGGACAAGAGACCCAGTACTTC
TRBV9,TRBD1,TRBJ2-5,-,CASSVADRESQETQYF,TGTGCCAGCAGCGTAGCGGACAGGGAGTCCCAAGAGACCCAGTACTTC
TRBV9,-,TRBJ2-7,-,CASSVAADHSYEQYF,TGTGCCAGCAGCGTAGCTGCGGATCACTCCTACGAGCAGTACTTC
TRBV6-5,-,TRBJ1-2,-,CASNLRGGHGYTF,TGTGCCAGCAATCTAAGGGGCGGACATGGCTACACCTTC
TRBV5-5,TRBD2,TRBJ2-7,-,CASSPTGTSGRYEQYF,TGTGCCAGCAGCCCTACCGGGACTAGCGGACGCTACGAGCAGTACTTC
TRBV19,-,TRBJ1-3,-,CARSTFSGNTIYF,TGTGCCAGAAGCACCTTCTCTGGAAACACCATATATTTT
TRBV4-2,TRBD1,TRBJ2-7,once,CASSLHTDVDRVEQYF,TGTGCCAGCAGCCTGCACACCGATGTCGACAGGGTCGAGCAGTACTTC
TRBV18,-,TRBJ2-3,-,CASSPPRQGTDTQYF,TGTGCCAGCTCACCACCCCGGCAGGGCACAGATACGCAGTATTTT
TRBV7-5,-,TRBJ2-1,-,CVNPWDRGQYNEQFF,TGTGTCAACCCGTGGGACAGGGGGCAATACAATGAGCAGTTCTTC
TRBV18,TRBD1,TRBJ1-1,many,CASSPGLTGRLNTEAFF,TGTGCCAGCTCACCGGGGTTGACAGGGAGACTGAACACTGAAGCTTTCTTT
TRBV4-3,TRBD1,TRBJ2-7,-,CASSQEGGTGSPYEQYF,TGCGCCAGCAGCCAAGAGGGAGGGACAGGGTCCCCCTACGAGCAGTACTTC
TRBV7-6,TRBD1,TRBJ1-6,once,CASSMGQGYNNSPLHF,TGTGCCAGCAGCATGGGACAGGGATATAATAATTCACCCCTCCACTTT
TRBV27,TRBD1,TRBJ1-1,-,CASSFEGANTEAFF,TGTGCCAGCAGTTTTGAGGGGGCGAACACTGAAGCTTTCTTT
TRBV28,TRBD1,TRBJ1-6,-,CASSLPTGPLNSPLHF,TGTGCCAGCAGTTTACCGACAGGGCCCTTAAATTCACCCCTCCACTTT
TRBV3-1/TRBV3-2,-,TRBJ2-7,-,CASSQSRGGANEQYF,TGTGCCAGCAGCCAAAGTCGAGGGGGGGCGAACGAGCAGTACTTC
TRBV6-2/TRBV6-3,TRBD2,TRBJ2-3,-,CASSLLTSGTRDTQYF,TGTGCCAGCAGTCTTCTGACTAGCGGGACAAGGGATACGCAGTATTTT
TRBV9,TRBD2,TRBJ2-1,-,CASSALVERESFWDEQFF,TGTGCCAGCAGCGCACTAGTCGAGCGGGAAAGCTTCTGGGATGAGCAGTTCTTC